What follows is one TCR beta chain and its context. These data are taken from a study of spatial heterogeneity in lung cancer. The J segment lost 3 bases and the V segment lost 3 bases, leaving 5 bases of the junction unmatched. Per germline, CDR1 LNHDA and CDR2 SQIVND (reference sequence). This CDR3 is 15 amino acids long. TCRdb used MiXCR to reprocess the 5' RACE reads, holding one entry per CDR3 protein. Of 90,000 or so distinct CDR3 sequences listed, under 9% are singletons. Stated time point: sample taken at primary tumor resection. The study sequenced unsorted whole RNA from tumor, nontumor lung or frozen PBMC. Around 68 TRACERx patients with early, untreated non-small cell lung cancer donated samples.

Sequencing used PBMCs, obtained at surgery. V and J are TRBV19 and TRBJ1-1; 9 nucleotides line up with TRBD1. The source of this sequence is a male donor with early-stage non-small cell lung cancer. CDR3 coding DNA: TGTGCCAGTAGTATGTTTGGGACAGGGTACACTGAAGCTTTCTTT. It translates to CASSMFGTGYTEAFF.